These 8 T cell receptor beta chains came from one sample sequenced in a study of blood T cell repertoires in COVID-19 (dated by TCRdb to between 2020 and 2021). The library was generated by the immunoSEQ multiplex PCR assay. As stored in TCRdb, this immuneACCESS dataset retains in-frame rearrangements with V and J assigned. A fraction of the clones does not appear; measured against another copy, unresolved V genes explain less than half of the discrepancy, and the remainder lacks a known reason. The sample yields 350,000 to 450,000 clones; 80% to 90% were counted once. The top ten constitute about 1.2% of the sample. The sequencing sample was made of peripheral blood. Every receptor here comes from a man aged 35-49 years with acute or convalescent COVID-19.

DNA of the CDR3: TGTGCCAGCAGCTCAGGGTGGGTCTATGGCTACACCTTC. Its protein is CASSSGWVYGYTF. The V call is TRBV7-9, the J call TRBJ1-2, with D tentatively TRBD1 (5 bases). The CDR3 is 13 amino acids. Germline V gene data show CDR1 as SEHNR and CDR2 as FQNEAQ (reference sequence). The V gene lost 4 bases and the J gene lost 4 bases, with 10 bases spanning the gap.

The chain has TRBV7-2 and TRBJ1-1; D is unclear. CDR3 length equals 13 residues. From germline, CDR1 is SGHTA and CDR2 FQGNSA. Trimming stripped 3 bases from V and 6 bases from J, with 11 bases between. As DNA, the CDR3 is TGTGCCAGCAGCTTTAGTTTAGAGGCTGAAGCTTTCTTT. Its translation is CASSFSLEAEAFF.

The J gene is TRBJ1-1, the V gene TRBV27, with TRBD1 as a possible D gene (6 bases). V was pared by 3 bases and J by 6 bases, with 14 bases between. CDR1 is MNHEY, CDR2 SMNVEV, per germline (reference sequence). This CDR3 comprises 14 residues. CDR3 protein: CASSLDRGRAEAFF. The DNA of the CDR3 is TGTGCCAGCAGTTTGGACAGAGGGAGGGCTGAAGCTTTCTTT.

The rearrangement joins TRBV3-1 (or the pseudogene TRBV3-2) to TRBJ2-7; TRBD2 aligns across 8 bases. With 5 bases clipped from V and 2 bases from J, the junction kept 14 bases outside the gene matches. CDR1 is LGHDT, CDR2 YNNKEL, per germline (reference sequence). The CDR3 covers 17 residues. DNA of the CDR3: TGTGCCAGCAGCGGCCGGGCAAATAGCGGGGCCACCTACGAGCAGTACTTC. Its protein product is CASSGRANSGATYEQYF.

This chain uses TRBV15 with TRBJ2-1, with D unclear. Trimming shortened V by 3 bases and J by 2 bases, and 5 bases separated the two germline ends. Germline loops: CDR1 LNHNV, CDR2 YYDKDF (reference sequence). This CDR3 is built from 13 residues. The CDR3 loop is CATSSRTYNEQFF. The CDR3 DNA reads as TGTGCCACCAGCAGCCGTACCTACAATGAGCAGTTCTTC.

The chain uses TRBV11-1 and TRBJ1-6; 10 nucleotides align to TRBD1. V lost 3 bases to trimming and J lost 10 bases; unmatched junction nucleotides: 6. From germline, CDR1 is SGHAT and CDR2 FQDESV (reference sequence). The CDR3 contains 15 residues. CDR3 protein: CASSFVDRGNSPLHF. The CDR3 DNA is TGTGCCAGCAGCTTCGTGGACAGGGGGAACTCACCCCTCCACTTT.

This sequence joins TRBV19 and TRBJ2-3; 7 positions agree with TRBD2. Germline CDR1 is LNHDA and CDR2 is SQIVND (reference sequence). J was trimmed by 4 bases and V by 7 bases; bases with no gene match: 8. The CDR3 is 14 amino acids. The CDR3 sequence: CASTGGRGADTQYF. The CDR3 nucleotides are TGTGCCAGTACAGGCGGGAGAGGGGCAGATACGCAGTATTTT.

This clone was counted once. This chain links TRBV6-5 with TRBJ1-4; D ambiguous. Germline V lookup: CDR1 MNHEY, CDR2 SVGAGI. Trimming left V 2 bases short and J 0 bases short, with 7 bases between. This CDR3 contains 15 residues. Here the CDR3 reads CASSYGPATNEKLFF. CDR3 nucleotides: TGTGCCAGCAGTTACGGGCCAGCAACTAATGAAAAACTGTTTTTT.